The clone carrying this TCR beta chain was detected a few times. The antigen is not known. Looked up from germline, CDR1 is SGHDT and CDR2 is YYEEEE. CDR3 length equals 12 residues. V was pared by 0 bases and J by 6 bases, with 7 bases between. The data derive from a study of T cell repertoires in cytomegalovirus infection. Points from the study as a whole: The cumulative frequency of public TCR beta families distinguished individuals who carried CMV together with the relevant HLA.

TCRdb fed the reads into MiXCR, producing one record per CDR3 protein. This sample has roughly 300,000 distinct CDR3 sequences, with 9% to 9.5% found just once. Source material: PBMCs. The rearrangement links TRBV5-6 to TRBJ2-7; D unclear. This TCR came from a human donor in good health (CMV status not recorded). Some clones in this sample may be carry-over from other donors' samples. CDR3 sequence reads: CASSLDFGEQYF. The CDR3 DNA is TGTGCCAGCAGCTTGGACTTTGGCGAGCAGTACTTC.